The 18 T cell receptor beta chains below all came from one sample that was sequenced in a study of cytomegalovirus exposure and HLA in healthy donors. Researchers ran the PCR with 60 Vbeta and 13 Jbeta primers. Libraries were prepared by immunoSEQ multiplex PCR; TCRdb keeps only in-frame clonotypes and omits some of them. The repertoire includes more than 90,000 clones, 55% to 75% of them detected once, and approximately 9% sits in the top ten. Input material: PBMCs. The receptor source for this set is a man aged 25-45 years in good health and CMV-seropositive.

V and J are TRBV7-9 and TRBJ1-1; TRBD1 matches 7 bases. Germline CDR1 SEHNR, CDR2 FQNEAQ (reference sequence). CDR3 length equals 12 residues. V lost 5 bases, J lost 5 bases, and 2 bases stayed unmatched. Here the CDR3 reads CASSAQGTEAFF. CDR3 DNA sequence: TGTGCCAGCAGCGCACAGGGGACTGAAGCTTTCTTT.

V gene TRBV6-1 combines with J gene TRBJ1-2; D gene unclear. V lost 7 bases and J 4 bases, leaving 16 bases between the germline ends. The CDR3 contains 14 residues. Germline CDR1 and CDR2: MNHNS and SASEGT. The CDR3 DNA reads as TGTGCCAGCACCGCAAGGACGGGGAGCTATGGCTACACCTTC. This gives the protein CASTARTGSYGYTF.

The genes are TRBV7-9 and TRBJ1-1, with 10 bases identical to TRBD1. This CDR3 region has 16 residues. Germline V gene data show CDR1 as SEHNR and CDR2 as FQNEAQ (reference sequence). V was pared by 4 bases and J by 0 bases, with 5 bases of the junction left unmatched. The CDR3 is CASSSGQGLLNTEAFF. Written as DNA, the CDR3 is TGTGCCAGCAGCTCGGGACAGGGGCTCTTGAACACTGAAGCTTTCTTT.

This chain connects TRBV7-3 to TRBJ1-1; D is uncertain. The V end lost 4 bases, the J end lost 0 bases, and 9 bases lay between the germline ends. CDR3 length: 14 amino acids. CDR1 and CDR2 (germline): SGHTA, FQGTGA. The CDR3 here is CASSYDSVNTEAFF. In DNA form, the CDR3 reads TGTGCCAGCAGCTATGACTCGGTGAACACTGAAGCTTTCTTT.

The count of this clone is one. This rearrangement joins TRBV20-1 to TRBJ2-7, with a tentative D call TRBD1 (5 bases). There are 10 residues in the CDR3. CDR1 DFQATT and CDR2 SNEGSKA come from the germline V gene (reference sequence). Trimming stripped 8 bases from V and 4 bases from J, with 9 bases between. Here the CDR3 reads CSTKGYEQYF. The CDR3 DNA follows: TGCAGTACAAAGGGGTACGAGCAGTACTTC.

The V and J genes are TRBV11-2 and TRBJ2-1; 7 positions match TRBD2. Per germline, CDR1 SGHAT and CDR2 FQNNGV. V was clipped by 0 bases and J by 10 bases; unmatched bases: 9. There are 15 residues in the CDR3. CDR3 sequence reads: CASSLEPGGAAEQFF. CDR3 DNA: TGTGCCAGCAGCTTAGAGCCGGGGGGTGCGGCGGAGCAGTTCTTC.

The chain is built from TRBV7-4 and TRBJ2-5, with 9 positions matching TRBD2. Germline V gene sequence: CDR1 SGHVT, CDR2 SQSDAQ. Trimming removed 2 bases from V and 5 bases from J; junction bases left unmatched: 18. This CDR3 is built from 19 residues. Here the CDR3 DNA reads TGTGCCAGCAGCTTATATCCGTGGGGCGGGGGGGCAGTGATGGAGACCCAGTACTTC. Translation gives CASSLYPWGGGAVMETQYF.

CDR3 amino acids: CASMPIDRGQTGELFF. CDR3 bases: TGCGCCAGCATGCCTATAGACAGGGGGCAAACCGGGGAGCTGTTTTTT. The J gene is TRBJ2-2, the V gene TRBV5-1; 10 bases match TRBD1. The CDR3 runs to 16 residues. Germline CDR1 SGHRS, CDR2 YFSETQ. J gave up 5 bases and V 6 bases, and 10 bases lay outside the gene matches.

The rearrangement links TRBV6-5 to TRBJ1-2; possibly TRBD1 for D (6 bases). Germline V gene data show CDR1 as MNHEY and CDR2 as SVGAGI. With 5 bases removed from V and 4 bases from J, the gap between germline ends came to 11 bases. This CDR3 has 13 amino acids. The CDR3 DNA sequence: TGTGCCAGCAGTACGGACAGTGTCTATGGCTACACCTTC. As protein: CASSTDSVYGYTF.

This rearrangement joins TRBV5-8 to TRBJ1-2; D not certain. CDR3 length: 11 amino acids. The V end was cut by 4 bases, the J end by 8 bases, with 9 bases between. Germline V gene lookup returns CDR1 SGHTS and CDR2 YDEGEE. The CDR3: CASSPFRGYTF. DNA for the CDR3: TGTGCCAGCAGCCCGTTCCGGGGCTACACCTTC. Filled out from reference TRBV5-8 and TRBJ1-2, the complete variable domain reads EAGVTQSPTHLIKTRGQQATLRCSPISGHTSVYWYQQALGLGLQFLLWYDEGEERNRGNFPPRFSGRQFPNYSSELNVNALELEDSALYLCASSPFRGYTFGSGTRLTVV.

V and J are TRBV19 and TRBJ1-2; D is unclear. The CDR3 is 12 residues long. Germline V gene sequence: CDR1 LNHDA, CDR2 SQIVND (reference sequence). V was trimmed by 1 base and J by 5 bases, leaving 5 bases between them. This chain's CDR3 is CASSIARYGYTF. The CDR3 DNA follows: TGTGCCAGTAGTATAGCACGGTATGGCTACACCTTC.

This clone showed up just a few times. CDR3 sequence: CASSDGGGRSPLNTEAFF. Here the CDR3 DNA reads TGCGCCAGCAGTGATGGGGGGGGTCGAAGCCCCCTGAACACTGAAGCTTTCTTT. This sequence joins TRBV5-1 and TRBJ1-1; D perhaps matches TRBD1 (5 bases). Trimming removed 5 bases from V and 0 bases from J, with 23 bases in between. The CDR3 contains 18 residues. Germline CDR1 reads SGHRS; CDR2 reads YFSETQ. The whole variable domain, remainder taken from reference TRBV5-1 and TRBJ1-1, is KAGVTQTPRYLIKTRGQQVTLSCSPISGHRSVSWYQQTPGQGLQFLFEYFSETQRNKGNFPGRFSGRQFSNSRSEMNVSTLELGDSALYLCASSDGGGRSPLNTEAFFGQGTRLTVV.

The V call is TRBV27, the J call TRBJ2-6; 9 bases agree with TRBD1. The CDR3 runs 21 residues. V trimming: 0 bases; J trimming: 0 bases; junction bases outside the gene matches: 12. CDR1 is MNHEY, CDR2 SMNVEV, per germline (reference sequence). In DNA, the CDR3 is TGTGCCAGCAGTTTATCAAGGGACAGGGTCCCTTTCTTCTCTGGGGCCAACGTCCTGACTTTC. This gives the protein CASSLSRDRVPFFSGANVLTF.

The chain joins TRBV18 to TRBJ1-3; TRBD1 matches at 8 bases. V dropped 1 base and J dropped 8; count of bases not matched to a gene: 7. CDR3 length: 15 amino acids. In germline, CDR1 is KGHSH, CDR2 LQKENI. In DNA, the CDR3 is TGTGCCAGCTCACCACGGACAGGGAACGCGGACACCATATATTTT. The encoded protein is CASSPRTGNADTIYF.

This clone was detected only a few times. The V and J genes are TRBV19 and TRBJ1-1; no firm D call. The germline V gene encodes CDR1 LNHDA and CDR2 SQIVND (reference sequence). V lost 1 base and J 5 bases, leaving 8 bases between the germline ends. This CDR3 has 13 residues. The CDR3 DNA is TGTGCCAGTAGTATAGGTTCTATTACTGAAGCTTTCTTT. Amino acid sequence: CASSIGSITEAFF.

The rearrangement uses TRBV9 and TRBJ1-4; possible D gene TRBD1, 6 bases. The CDR3 spans 15 residues. Germline V gene sequence: CDR1 SGDLS, CDR2 YYNGEE. V dropped 0 bases and J dropped 7 bases, with 13 bases sitting between them. The CDR3 reads CASSVGGGGSEKLFF. The DNA for the CDR3 is TGTGCCAGCAGCGTAGGTGGGGGCGGGAGTGAAAAACTGTTTTTT.

The chain couples TRBV7-2 to TRBJ2-2, with 13 positions matching TRBD2. Trimming cost V 5 bases and J 8 bases; bases outside gene matches: 5. Germline V gives CDR1 SGHTA, CDR2 FQGNSA. The CDR3 contains 15 residues. CDR3 sequence reads: CASSTPGLAGGELFF. The CDR3 nucleotides are TGTGCCAGCAGCACACCGGGACTAGCGGGGGGGGAGCTGTTTTTT.

This clone was detected only a few times. The genes are TRBV5-1 and TRBJ2-6; TRBD1 agrees at 7 bases. The junction had 7 bases not matched to a gene; V was cut back by 1 base and J by 0 bases. CDR1 and CDR2 from the germline V gene are SGHRS and YFSETQ. The CDR3 runs to 18 residues. CDR3 protein: CASSLRTGATSGANVLTF. CDR3 nucleotides: TGCGCCAGCAGCTTGCGTACAGGGGCCACCTCTGGGGCCAACGTCCTGACTTTC.